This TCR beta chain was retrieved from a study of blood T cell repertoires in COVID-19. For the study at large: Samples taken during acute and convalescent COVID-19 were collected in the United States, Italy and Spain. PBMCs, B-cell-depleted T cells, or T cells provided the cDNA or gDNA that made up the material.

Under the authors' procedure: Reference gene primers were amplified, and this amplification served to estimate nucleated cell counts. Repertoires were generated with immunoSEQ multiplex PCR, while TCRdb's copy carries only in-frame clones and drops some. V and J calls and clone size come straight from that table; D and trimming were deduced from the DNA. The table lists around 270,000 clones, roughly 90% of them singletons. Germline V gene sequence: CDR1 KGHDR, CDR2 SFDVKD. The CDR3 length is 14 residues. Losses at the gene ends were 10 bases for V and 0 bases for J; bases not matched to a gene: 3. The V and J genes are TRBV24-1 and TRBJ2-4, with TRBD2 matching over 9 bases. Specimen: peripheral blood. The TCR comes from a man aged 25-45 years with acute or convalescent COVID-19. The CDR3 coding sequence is TGTGCCACTTCGACTAGCGGAGCCAAAAACATTCAGTACTTC. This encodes CATSTSGAKNIQYF.